The clone carrying this TCR beta chain came up once. Its matching antigen is unknown. This table comes from immunoSEQ multiplex PCR, and its TCRdb copy is limited to in-frame clones, with some not included. The data contain some 120,000 clones, around 81% of them singletons. The data were obtained in a study of radiation and T cells in renal cell carcinoma. Study as a whole: Nephrectomy followed 15 Gy stereotactic body radiation by 4 weeks. General observations from the study: Pretreatment tumor biopsies were lacking, so baseline clonotypes are unknown.

V was trimmed by 0 bases and J by 3 bases, leaving 5 bases between them. Germline V gives CDR1 SGHRS, CDR2 YFSETQ. The CDR3 spans 13 residues. The time point was: blood 2 weeks post-SBRT. Described treatment: 15 Gy SBRT to primary tumor, nephrectomy 4 weeks later. Blood was sampled at baseline, 2 weeks and 4 weeks after SBRT. This renal cell carcinoma was of the clear cell type. The chain recombines TRBV5-1 with TRBJ2-3, with no clear D. This material consisted of blood, taken from a patient whose treatment included radiotherapy and nephrectomy. The clonotype was recovered from a man between 50 and 59 years old with renal cell carcinoma. CDR3 region: CASSLEGTDTQYF. The CDR3, as DNA: TGCGCCAGCAGCTTGGAAGGGACAGATACGCAGTATTTT.